This paragraph covers one T cell receptor (beta chain) sequence. Disease in donors with ophthalmopathy had moderate-to-severe activity, CAS ≥3, NOSPECS ≥4 and under 3 months' duration. Germline V gene data show CDR1 as SEHNR and CDR2 as FQNEAQ (reference sequence). Trimming pared 4 bases from V and 7 bases from J, leaving 11 bases between. CDR3 size: 13 residues. The entry originates in a study of Graves' ophthalmopathy and Graves' hyperthyroidism. Study overall: Investigators collected peripheral blood at initial diagnosis, before any treatment was given.

Beta-chain TCR CDR3 regions were amplified from RNA transcripts. HTBI primers served in a first-round RT-PCR, which a second-round multiplex PCR followed. Each CDR3 protein is one row after TCRdb ran MiXCR on the multiplex PCR reads. The sample records fewer than 350,000 distinct CDR3 sequences, roughly 16% being singletons. This chain joins TRBV7-9 and TRBJ2-4; D is perhaps TRBD2 (6 bases). This sequence was found in an adult man with Graves' ophthalmopathy. The sample was peripheral blood. The CDR3 spells CASSSPGRNIQYF. The CDR3 DNA reads as TGTGCCAGCAGCTCGCCAGGGAGGAACATTCAGTACTTC.